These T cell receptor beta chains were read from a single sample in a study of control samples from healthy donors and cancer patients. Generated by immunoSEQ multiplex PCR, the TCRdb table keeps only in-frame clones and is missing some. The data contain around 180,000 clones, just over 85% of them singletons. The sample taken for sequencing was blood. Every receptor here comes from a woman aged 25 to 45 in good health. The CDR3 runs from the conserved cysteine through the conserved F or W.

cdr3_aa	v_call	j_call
CASSLTRSSYNEQFF	TRBV7-8	TRBJ2-1
CASSVSPGGTEAFF	TRBV9	TRBJ1-1
CASSQGVWDRGGELFF	TRBV3-1/TRBV3-2	TRBJ2-2
CASGRYPNTGELFF	TRBV28	TRBJ2-2
CATSSDPSFQETQYF	TRBV15	TRBJ2-5
CASSQGAEAFF	TRBV11-2	TRBJ1-1
CASQYPPGRIPNNEQFF	TRBV4-1	TRBJ2-1
CASSWDRENQPQHF	TRBV6-5	TRBJ1-5
CASSVGEGTGNEKLFF	TRBV9	TRBJ1-4
CASGQGAPGTGELFF	TRBV11-3	TRBJ2-2
CASSIAPEESYNEQFF	TRBV19	TRBJ2-1
CASSIGQVNTGELFF	TRBV19	TRBJ2-2
CASSLDGSNQPQHF	TRBV28	TRBJ1-5
CASSYRGFDTEAFF	TRBV6-5	TRBJ1-1
CASSVVSRTDSYNEQFF	TRBV9	TRBJ2-1
CAISESGDSWNTEAFF	TRBV10-3	TRBJ1-1
CASSLAFGGPTGELFF	TRBV7-9	TRBJ2-2
CASSDRGGNQPQHF	TRBV27	TRBJ1-5
CASSGTGTEVSGANVLTF	TRBV9	TRBJ2-6
CASSTGTYGYTF	TRBV6-5	TRBJ1-2
CASSTQTEYNEKLFF	TRBV19	TRBJ1-4
CASDFPSTDTQYF	TRBV7-9	TRBJ2-3
CASRRTGKNTGELFF	TRBV19	TRBJ2-2
CAWSSGQVVAFF	TRBV30	TRBJ1-1
CATEPRLLTDTQYF	TRBV10-3	TRBJ2-3
CASSKDGTAPYEQYF	TRBV21-1	TRBJ2-7
CASSHLRQASYGYTF	TRBV3-1/TRBV3-2	TRBJ1-2
CASSLDREGPNTEAFF	TRBV11-2	TRBJ1-1
CASSPDGTRNTGELFF	TRBV4-1	TRBJ2-2
CASSAVRGDGETQYF	TRBV25-1	TRBJ2-5
CASSSGIEAFF	TRBV5-6	TRBJ1-1
CASSLRGKAEQYF	TRBV7-8	TRBJ2-7
CSAGGTSGQETQYF	TRBV20-1	TRBJ2-5
CASSSTESQYF	TRBV7-2	TRBJ2-5
CASSPQAGAQGMDTQYF	TRBV18	TRBJ2-3
CASSLFPGSQETQYF	TRBV5-1	TRBJ2-5
CASGGGSVGTDTQYF	TRBV28	TRBJ2-3
CASSSTRLAGGFSTDTQYF	TRBV7-8	TRBJ2-3
CASSYREGSSYNEQFF	TRBV28	TRBJ2-1
CATSRVSGGPDTQYF	TRBV15	TRBJ2-3
CASSLKGTAEETQYF	TRBV7-8	TRBJ2-5
CASSRTTSTDTQYF	TRBV7-8	TRBJ2-3
CASSLRMAGAGANVLTF	TRBV5-6	TRBJ2-6
CASSPGTGRREKLFF	TRBV5-4	TRBJ1-4
CASRRPGDRANTEAFF	TRBV2	TRBJ1-1
CSARQLGGEAFF	TRBV29-1	TRBJ1-1
CASSLQDRLGTQYF	TRBV7-9	TRBJ2-5